A selection of T cell receptor beta chains follows, all from one sample in a study of T cell responses to AZD1222 COVID-19 vaccine. This table comes from immunoSEQ multiplex PCR, and its TCRdb copy is limited to in-frame clones, with some not included. The sample carries about 180,000 clones, approximately 95% recorded once. The sequencing here drew on peripheral blood, taken 28 days after the second dose of the MenACWY control vaccine. The receptors stem from an adult who received the MenACWY meningococcal vaccine as a control. CDR3s include the opening cysteine and the closing phenylalanine or tryptophan. D genes are given only for firm matches. Where a row states a size, it is once, few, many or the class of an expanded clone; other rows omit it.

TGCAGCGTTGGCCCTAAAAGCGGGGGCGTAGGAGATACGCAGTATTTT | CSVGPKSGGVGDTQYF | TRBV29-1 | - | TRBJ2-3 | TRBD2
TGTGCCAGCTCACCGGAAGAGACCCAGTACTTC | CASSPEETQYF | TRBV18 | - | TRBJ2-5 | -
TGTGCCAGCAGCTTGGAACCAGGGGGAGTTTCTGGAAACACCATATATTTT | CASSLEPGGVSGNTIYF | TRBV5-7 | - | TRBJ1-3 | TRBD1
TGTGCCAGCAGCCCCGGGTCTAGGAGATCGGCAGATACGCAGTATTTT | CASSPGSRRSADTQYF | TRBV7-3 | - | TRBJ2-3 | -
TGTGCCAGCAGGACCGGGACAGGAGTTAGTAATGAAAAACTGTTTTTT | CASRTGTGVSNEKLFF | TRBV27 | - | TRBJ1-4 | TRBD1
TGTGCCAGTAGTAGGGCAGGGGGCATTGCTAACTATGGCTACACCTTC | CASSRAGGIANYGYTF | TRBV19 | - | TRBJ1-2 | TRBD1
TGTGCCAGCAGCGTGGACCGGGCCGTGAACACTGAAGCTTTCTTT | CASSVDRAVNTEAFF | TRBV5-4 | - | TRBJ1-1 | -
TGTGCCAGCAGCTTAGGGGGGACAGGTTCTAACTATGGCTACACCTTC | CASSLGGTGSNYGYTF | TRBV7-9 | - | TRBJ1-2 | TRBD1
TGTGCCAGCTCACCCGCAACGGGCTCCTACAATGAGCAGTTCTTC | CASSPATGSYNEQFF | TRBV18 | - | TRBJ2-1 | -
TGTGCCAGCCGGACCTTCACAGGGAACTATGGCTACACCTTC | CASRTFTGNYGYTF | TRBV27 | - | TRBJ1-2 | -
TGTGCCTGGACCTACAGGGGACTGGGGTATGGCTACACCTTC | CAWTYRGLGYGYTF | TRBV30 | few | TRBJ1-2 | TRBD1
TGTGCCAGCGCGCTCCGGACAGCCAGAAATTCACCCCTCCACTTT | CASALRTARNSPLHF | TRBV7-2 | - | TRBJ1-6 | -
TGTGCCAGTAGTGAACTATCGGGCACAGATACGCAGTATTTT | CASSELSGTDTQYF | TRBV19 | - | TRBJ2-3 | -
TGTGCCAGGGCCCGGTCAGGACAGGGCGGGCAGCCCCAGCATTTT | CARARSGQGGQPQHF | TRBV3-1/TRBV3-2 | - | TRBJ1-5 | TRBD1
TGTGCCAGCAGCTTTCGGAGCAGGGGCCAAGAGACCCAGTACTTC | CASSFRSRGQETQYF | TRBV5-8 | - | TRBJ2-5 | -
TGTGCCGGTTACAGAGCCGCGACAGGTGGCTACACCTTC | CAGYRAATGGYTF | TRBV6-5 | - | TRBJ1-2 | -
TGTGCCAGCAGCCAAGCGTGGACAGGGTACTCACCCCTCCACTTT | CASSQAWTGYSPLHF | TRBV3-1/TRBV3-2 | - | TRBJ1-6 | TRBD1
TGTGCCAGCAGCCCCAGTATCTGGGATACGCAGTATTTT | CASSPSIWDTQYF | TRBV6-4 | - | TRBJ2-3 | -
TGTGCCAGCAGCTGGGGAGGTAATCAGCCCCAGCATTTT | CASSWGGNQPQHF | TRBV2 | once | TRBJ1-5 | -
TGTGCCAGCAGCTTGGTGTCTAGGGAAGAGACCCAGTACTTC | CASSLVSREETQYF | TRBV5-6 | - | TRBJ2-5 | -
TGTGCCAGCAGACCAGGACAGGGAGGTCAGCCCCAGCATTTT | CASRPGQGGQPQHF | TRBV6-5 | - | TRBJ1-5 | TRBD1
TGTGCCAGCAGAGGATGGACAGGGCCTGAAGCTTTCTTT | CASRGWTGPEAFF | TRBV6-5 | once | TRBJ1-1 | TRBD1
TGTGCCAGCAGTGAATCTGCTAGATATGGCTACACCTTC | CASSESARYGYTF | TRBV6-1 | - | TRBJ1-2 | -
TGTGCCAGCAGCCCCGGGACTAGCGGGGGTAACACAGATACGCAGTATTTT | CASSPGTSGGNTDTQYF | TRBV6-2/TRBV6-3 | - | TRBJ2-3 | TRBD2
TGTGCCAGCAGCTTTGGAAACACTGAAGCTTTCTTT | CASSFGNTEAFF | TRBV7-9 | once | TRBJ1-1 | -
TGTGCCAGCAGTGCTCTGGGGGCAGGTCGCTACGAGCAGTACTTC | CASSALGAGRYEQYF | TRBV6-2/TRBV6-3 | - | TRBJ2-7 | -
TGCAGTGCCGAATATACAGGGGGCTACACCTTC | CSAEYTGGYTF | TRBV20-1 | - | TRBJ1-2 | -
TGCGCCAGCAGCCAAGAAAGGGGACGTACCGGGGAGCTGTTTTTT | CASSQERGRTGELFF | TRBV4-3 | - | TRBJ2-2 | -
TGTGCCAGCAGTGAGTGGGGGGGCGGACAGCCCCAGCATTTT | CASSEWGGGQPQHF | TRBV2 | - | TRBJ1-5 | -
TGTGCCAGCAGCCAAGTTTGGGGGCGAGGGAGGACAGATACGCAGTATTTT | CASSQVWGRGRTDTQYF | TRBV4-2 | - | TRBJ2-3 | -
TGTGCCAGCAGCTTGGCCACAAGTAACTATGGCTACACCTTC | CASSLATSNYGYTF | TRBV5-4 | - | TRBJ1-2 | -
TGTGCCAGTAGTATGACGGGGGACTTTTATGGCTACACCTTC | CASSMTGDFYGYTF | TRBV19 | - | TRBJ1-2 | -
TGTGCCAGCAGTTACATTGGGGAGGCGAGCTATGGCTACACCTTC | CASSYIGEASYGYTF | TRBV6-6 | - | TRBJ1-2 | -
TGTGCCTGGAGTGTGGGTAGTCAGCCCCAGCATTTT | CAWSVGSQPQHF | TRBV30 | - | TRBJ1-5 | -
TGCGCCAGCAGGTCGGGACCTATGAACACTGAAGCTTTCTTT | CASRSGPMNTEAFF | TRBV4-3 | - | TRBJ1-1 | -
TGTGCCTCCAGCTTACGGGACAGTCCCTACGAGCAGTACTTC | CASSLRDSPYEQYF | TRBV7-2 | - | TRBJ2-7 | TRBD1
TGTGCCAGCAGCCCGGGGGGAGGACAGTTCTCCTACGAGCAGTACTTC | CASSPGGGQFSYEQYF | TRBV5-4 | once | TRBJ2-7 | -